A single sample is the source of the 15 T cell receptor beta chains below, sequenced in a study of shared clonotypes between healthy human individuals. Sequencing was performed with immunoSEQ multiplex PCR; in TCRdb, only in-frame clones are kept and a portion is missing. The data contain some 2.3 million clones, 85% to 95% of them seen just once; the ten biggest clones take up 0.35% to 0.5%. Sample: naive CD4+ T cells from PBMCs. As to subset: CD45RA+ positively selected. All receptors come from a man aged 18 to 30 in good health. Some clones in this sample may be carry-over from other donors' samples.

The genes are TRBV5-1 and TRBJ2-3; maybe TRBD2 (6 bases). Between the trimmed V and J ends, which lost 1 base and 5 bases, there was a span of 14 bases. Germline V gene sequence: CDR1 SGHRS, CDR2 YFSETQ. CDR3 length equals 15 residues. The CDR3 DNA is TGCGCCAGCAGCTTGTTGGGGGGTTCAGGAGATACGCAGTATTTT. Its protein is CASSLLGGSGDTQYF.

The genes are TRBV7-9 and TRBJ2-3; possibly TRBD1 for D (5 bases). V shed 5 bases and J shed 4 bases, with 10 bases lying between them. The CDR3 runs 13 residues. CDR1 is SEHNR and CDR2 is FQNEAQ in the germline V gene (reference sequence). CDR3 region: CASSHSGSDTQYF. In nucleotides, the CDR3 is TGTGCCAGCAGCCACTCAGGGTCAGATACGCAGTATTTT.

J is TRBJ2-2 and V is TRBV6-6; D gene ambiguous. V lost 5 bases and J 4 bases, leaving 8 bases between the germline ends. Germline V lookup: CDR1 MNHNY, CDR2 SVGAGI (reference sequence). CDR3 length: 13 residues. The CDR3 DNA reads as TGTGCCAGCAGTCCAGGTCCCACCGGGGAGCTGTTTTTT. Protein: CASSPGPTGELFF.

The V and J genes are TRBV15 and TRBJ2-7; D is uncertain. CDR1 is LNHNV and CDR2 is YYDKDF in the germline V gene (reference sequence). Trimming removed 0 bases from V and 9 bases from J, with 9 bases in between. This CDR3 comprises 12 residues. In DNA, the CDR3 is TGTGCCACCAGCAGAGAGGGTTTTGCGCAGTACTTC. Translation gives CATSREGFAQYF.

Only a few counts were recorded for this clone. The J gene is TRBJ1-5, the V gene TRBV2; no clear D gene. The CDR3 contains 13 residues. V shed 6 bases and J shed 2 bases, with 8 bases lying between them. Germline values: CDR1 SNHLY, CDR2 FYNNEI. Here the CDR3 reads CASRGAGNQPQHF. Here the CDR3 DNA reads TGTGCCAGCAGGGGTGCGGGCAATCAGCCCCAGCATTTT.

J is TRBJ2-2 and V is TRBV29-1, with 9 bases fitting TRBD2. CDR1 is SQVTM and CDR2 is ANQGSEA in the germline V gene. V shed 4 bases and J 4 bases; nucleotides not matched to a gene: 10. The CDR3 is 16 amino acids. For the CDR3, the DNA is TGCAGCGTTGTTTACGCGGGAGGGCCCCCCACCGGGGAGCTGTTTTTT. This gives the protein CSVVYAGGPPTGELFF.

The CDR3 DNA is TGTGCCAGTAGTTTCCAGACAGGGGGTAACACCGGGGAGCTGTTTTTT. It translates to CASSFQTGGNTGELFF. This chain connects TRBV19 to TRBJ2-2, with 9 nucleotides matching TRBD1. V was clipped by 5 bases and J by 2 bases; unmatched bases: 6. Germline V gene lookup returns CDR1 LNHDA and CDR2 SQIVND (reference sequence). The CDR3 contains 16 residues.

The rearrangement joins TRBV9 to TRBJ2-1; no reliable D call. Germline lookup yields CDR1 SGDLS and CDR2 YYNGEE. The V gene lost 3 bases and the J gene lost 1 base, with 11 bases spanning the gap. This CDR3 spans 15 amino acids. The chain's CDR3 is CASSEGMGSYNEQFF. The CDR3 DNA reads as TGTGCCAGCAGCGAGGGAATGGGGTCCTACAATGAGCAGTTCTTC.

The rearrangement uses TRBV2 and TRBJ2-7, with D uncertain. Germline V gene data show CDR1 as SNHLY and CDR2 as FYNNEI. The germline V and J ends were trimmed by 8 bases and 6 bases, with 11 bases remaining between them. The CDR3 consists of 11 residues. The CDR3 nucleotides are TGTGCCAGCCTCGGACGGGTCGAGCAGTACTTC. Translated, it gives CASLGRVEQYF.

The chain has TRBV2 and TRBJ1-1; no clear D. V lost 6 bases and J 13 bases, leaving 15 bases between the germline ends. This CDR3 region has 11 residues. Germline CDR1 is SNHLY and CDR2 is FYNNEI. CDR3 amino acids: CASSRQASVFF. CDR3 DNA: TGTGCCAGCAGCCGTCAGGCTTCGGTTTTCTTT.

The rearrangement joins TRBV18 to TRBJ2-4, with 10 bases lining up with TRBD1. The CDR3 is 14 residues long. Losses at the gene ends were 3 bases for V and 6 bases for J; bases not matched to a gene: 2. Per germline, CDR1 KGHSH and CDR2 LQKENI. The CDR3 DNA follows: TGTGCCAGCTCACCGAGGGACAGGGGAAACATTCAGTACTTC. Its protein product is CASSPRDRGNIQYF.

The chain is built from TRBV19 and TRBJ2-6; 7 bases are shared with TRBD1. V was clipped by 6 bases and J by 2 bases; unmatched bases: 4. The CDR3 extends over 15 amino acids. Germline V gives CDR1 LNHDA, CDR2 SQIVND (reference sequence). This chain's CDR3 is CASSDRVPGANVLTF. The CDR3 coding sequence is TGTGCCAGTAGCGACAGGGTCCCTGGGGCCAACGTCCTGACTTTC. Filled out from reference TRBV19 and TRBJ2-6, the complete variable domain reads DGGITQSPKYLFRKEGQNVTLSCEQNLNHDAMYWYRQDPGQGLRLIYYSQIVNDFQKGDIAEGYSVSREKKESFPLTVTSAQKNPTAFYLCASSDRVPGANVLTFGAGSRLTVL.

The CDR3 loop reads CSARHSDTQYF. The CDR3 DNA follows: TGCAGTGCTCGACACTCAGATACGCAGTATTTT. This chain links TRBV20-1 with TRBJ2-3; D not resolved. Trimming removed 5 bases from V and 4 bases from J, with 7 bases in between. Germline CDR1 DFQATT, CDR2 SNEGSKA (reference sequence). The CDR3 loop spans 11 amino acids.

This clone was picked up one time. This chain links TRBV28 with TRBJ2-3; 9 bases map to TRBD2. There are 16 residues in the CDR3. Germline assignment: CDR1 MDHEN and CDR2 SYDVKM. V lost 3 bases, J lost 5 bases, and 9 bases stayed unmatched. CDR3 bases: TGTGCCAGCAGTTTGACCGGGACTAGCTGGGGAGATACGCAGTATTTT. It yields the protein CASSLTGTSWGDTQYF.

V usage is TRBV29-1 and J usage is TRBJ1-1, with 10 bases that match TRBD1. CDR1 and CDR2 (germline): SQVTM, ANQGSEA. The CDR3 spans 15 residues. Germline trimming cut 2 bases from V and 3 bases from J; bases unmatched to any gene: 6. CDR3 in amino acids: CSVEREGTGDTEAFF. CDR3 bases: TGCAGCGTTGAAAGGGAGGGGACAGGGGACACTGAAGCTTTCTTT.